Listed below are T cell receptor beta chains from one sample, sequenced in a study of breast tumors, draining lymph nodes, adjacent tissues. TCRdb independently ran MiXCR on the multiplex PCR reads; one entry per CDR3 protein. The top ten hold around 8.1% of the sample, which has about 94,000 distinct CDR3 sequences, approximately 30% seen once. Sequencing used axillary lymph node tissue. These receptors were obtained from a female donor with breast cancer. Some clones in this sample may be carry-over from other donors' samples. Each CDR3 is given with its conserved first and last residue. Fields, in order: clone size, CDR3 length, V gene, D gene, CDR3 protein. A D gene is named only where the DNA matches it firmly. Size is omitted from some rows. Given values are once, few, many or a class for expanded clones.

>-|17|TRBV12-3/TRBV12-4|TRBD2
CASSFAASGTNTGELFF
>many|14|TRBV11-2|-
CASSLDFGVDEQYF
>many|16|TRBV20-1|-
CSARWVGEVTNQPQHF
>many|15|TRBV18|TRBD1
CASSPSTGTAYEQYF
>-|14|TRBV25-1|-
CASSRTDRNSPLHF
>few|15|TRBV5-6|-
CASSLYTGLNTEAFF
>many|13|TRBV19|-
CASSIYRGETQYF
>many|15|TRBV3-1|TRBD2
CASRRGLAGQETQYF
>-|17|TRBV4-3|TRBD1
CASSPAESGGPPNGYTF
>many|13|TRBV5-6|-
CASSFPGSNTIYF
>-|13|TRBV6-5|-
CASSHGAQDEQFF
>many|14|TRBV30|TRBD2
CACARGGGHNEQFF
>many|16|TRBV20-1|TRBD1
CSARGLGQGNTDTQYF
>-|15|TRBV19|-
CASRQGSAAKNIQYF
>many|16|TRBV7-9|TRBD1
CASSITGGQGSSPLHF
>many|15|TRBV4-3|TRBD2
CASSQVVAGIYEQYF
>many|13|TRBV19|-
CASSGQVGQPQHF
>many|15|TRBV7-3|-
CASSPTITGSGELFF
>many|16|TRBV6-5|TRBD2
CASSGGLAGGADTQYF
>-|13|TRBV30|-
CAWSQGLNTEAFF
>many|16|TRBV9|TRBD2
CASSVPSGRNTDTQYF
>many|14|TRBV7-9|TRBD1
CASSLINRGETQYF
>many|15|TRBV28|-
CASSFFAGPFGEQYF
>many|13|TRBV11-2|-
CASSLEKLAPQYF
>few|15|TRBV18|TRBD2
CASGYSTGRAGEQFF
>few|15|TRBV30|-
CAWSVRVRENTEAFF
>many|15|TRBV12-5|-
CASGLGGSLHNEQFF
>many|16|TRBV7-8|TRBD2
CASSRYSGSGQETQYF
>-|16|TRBV12-3/TRBV12-4|TRBD2
CASSPGLAGASDTQYF
>many|15|TRBV14|TRBD1
CASSRRDRGLGGYTF
>many|16|TRBV7-2|TRBD2
CASSLASGTNTGELFF
>many|17|TRBV19|TRBD1
CASSISNRGLRTDTQYF
>many|16|TRBV14|-
CASSRGQLGLNSPLHF
>-|14|TRBV7-3|TRBD1
CASRPPGQGHGYTF
>-|14|TRBV6-1|-
CASSEVGSSAGYTF
>-|13|TRBV5-1|TRBD1
CASSTGQNSPLHF
>few|16|TRBV6-2/TRBV6-3|-
CASSYSGGVAKNIQYF
>many|13|TRBV7-2|TRBD2
CASSLAGGPEQYF
>many|16|TRBV3-1|TRBD2
CASSQSKREFGNEQFF
>many|12|TRBV30|-
CAWGSNTGELFF
>many|13|TRBV20-1|-
CSAMGGSNQPQHF
>-|15|TRBV7-2|-
CASSLAGTNNEKLFF
>many|11|TRBV6-2/TRBV6-3|-
CASGQGREQYF